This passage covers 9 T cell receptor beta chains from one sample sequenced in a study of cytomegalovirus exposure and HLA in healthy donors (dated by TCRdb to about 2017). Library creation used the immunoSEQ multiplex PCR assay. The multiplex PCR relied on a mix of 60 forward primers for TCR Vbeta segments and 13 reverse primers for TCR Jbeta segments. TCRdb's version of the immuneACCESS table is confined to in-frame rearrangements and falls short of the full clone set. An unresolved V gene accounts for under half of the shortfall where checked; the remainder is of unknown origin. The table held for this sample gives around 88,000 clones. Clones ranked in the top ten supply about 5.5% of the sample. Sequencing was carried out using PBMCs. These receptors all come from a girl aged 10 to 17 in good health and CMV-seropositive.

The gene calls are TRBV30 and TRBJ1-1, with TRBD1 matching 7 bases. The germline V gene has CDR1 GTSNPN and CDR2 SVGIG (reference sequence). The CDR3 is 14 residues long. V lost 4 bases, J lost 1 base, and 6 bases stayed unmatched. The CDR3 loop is CAWKRDSSNTEAFF. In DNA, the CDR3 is TGTGCCTGGAAGAGGGACAGTTCGAACACTGAAGCTTTCTTT.

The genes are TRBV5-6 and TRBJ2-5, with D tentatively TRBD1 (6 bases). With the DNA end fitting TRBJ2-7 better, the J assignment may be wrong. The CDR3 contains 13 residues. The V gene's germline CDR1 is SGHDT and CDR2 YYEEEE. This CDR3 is CASSSGVRGEQYF. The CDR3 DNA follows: TGTGCCAGCAGCTCAGGGGTTAGGGGCGAGCAGTACTTC.

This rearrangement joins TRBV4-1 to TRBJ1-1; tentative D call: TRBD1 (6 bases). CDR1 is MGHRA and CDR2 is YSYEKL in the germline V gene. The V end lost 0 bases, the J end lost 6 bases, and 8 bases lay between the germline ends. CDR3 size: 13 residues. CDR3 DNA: TGCGCCAGCAGCCAAGAACAGGGTCCTGAAGCTTTCTTT. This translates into CASSQEQGPEAFF.

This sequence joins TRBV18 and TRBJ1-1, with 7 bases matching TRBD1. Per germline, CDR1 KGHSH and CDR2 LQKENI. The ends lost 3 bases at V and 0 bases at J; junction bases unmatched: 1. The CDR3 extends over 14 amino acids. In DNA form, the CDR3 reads TGTGCCAGCTCACCGGGGACAGTGAACACTGAAGCTTTCTTT. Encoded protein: CASSPGTVNTEAFF.

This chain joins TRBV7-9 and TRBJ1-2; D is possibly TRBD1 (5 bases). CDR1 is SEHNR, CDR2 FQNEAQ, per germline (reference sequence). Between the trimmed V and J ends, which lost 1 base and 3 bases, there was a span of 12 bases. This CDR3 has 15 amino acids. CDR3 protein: CASSLDAGFDYGYTF. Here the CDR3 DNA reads TGTGCCAGCAGCTTAGACGCAGGGTTTGACTATGGCTACACCTTC. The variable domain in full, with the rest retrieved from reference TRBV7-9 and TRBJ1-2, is DTGVSQNPRHKITKRGQNVTFRCDPISEHNRLYWYRQTLGQGPEFLTYFQNEAQLEKSRLLSDRFSAERPKGSFSTLEIQRTEQGDSAMYLCASSLDAGFDYGYTFGSGTRLTVV.

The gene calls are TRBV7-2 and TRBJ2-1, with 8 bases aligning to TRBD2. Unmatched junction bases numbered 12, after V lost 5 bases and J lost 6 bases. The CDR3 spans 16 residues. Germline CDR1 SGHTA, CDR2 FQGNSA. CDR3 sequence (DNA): TGTGCCAGCAGCCTGATTGCGGGGGGTCACAGCAATGAGCAGTTCTTC. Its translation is CASSLIAGGHSNEQFF.

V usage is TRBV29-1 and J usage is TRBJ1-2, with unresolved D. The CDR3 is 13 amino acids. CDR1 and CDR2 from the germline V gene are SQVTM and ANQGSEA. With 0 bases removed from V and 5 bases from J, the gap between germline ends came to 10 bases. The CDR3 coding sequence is TGCAGCGTTGAAGAGGGAGGACCTTATGGCTACACCTTC. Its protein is CSVEEGGPYGYTF.

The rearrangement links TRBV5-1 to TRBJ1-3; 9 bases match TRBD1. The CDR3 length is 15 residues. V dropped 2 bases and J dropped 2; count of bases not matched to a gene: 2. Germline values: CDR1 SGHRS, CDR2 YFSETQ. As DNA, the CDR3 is TGCGCCAGCAGCTTTAACAGGGGGCCTGGAAACACCATATATTTT. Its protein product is CASSFNRGPGNTIYF.

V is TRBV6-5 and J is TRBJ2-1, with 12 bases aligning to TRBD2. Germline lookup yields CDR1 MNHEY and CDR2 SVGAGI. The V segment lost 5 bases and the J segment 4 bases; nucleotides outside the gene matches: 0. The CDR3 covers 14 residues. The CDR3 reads CASSTSGGYNEQFF. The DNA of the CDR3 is TGTGCCAGCAGTACTAGCGGGGGGTACAATGAGCAGTTCTTC.